The T cell receptor (beta chain) described here comes from a study of T cells expressing NK-cell markers. Study at large: The study sequenced eight donors, seven HCMV-seropositive and one seronegative. Findings of the study overall: The study found dominant NKG2C+ clonotypes at about 1.0-7.0% of CD8+ T cells in about six donors.

For each CDR3 protein, TCRdb gives one entry from its re-call of the 5' RACE reads, without DNA. Its listing shows 140,000 or so distinct CDR3 sequences. The CDR3 loop spans 16 amino acids. Germline-derived CDR1 and CDR2 are KGHDR and SFDVKD. Comments on this clonotype: The antigen is undetermined.

This receptor was obtained from a man aged 18 to 29 in good health. The chain is built from TRBV24-1 and TRBJ2-1; TCRdb lists TRBD1, though no DNA is available to test this call. The sequenced sample was blood T cells: a sorted CD56 or NKG2C T cell subset, CD4+ or CD8+ T cells, or bulk PBMC T cells (not recorded which). CDR3: CATSDSRQGAYNEQFF.